This T cell receptor (beta chain) was identified during a study of blood T cell repertoires in COVID-19. Libraries were prepared by immunoSEQ multiplex PCR; TCRdb keeps only in-frame clonotypes and omits some of them. The sample holds 200,000 to 250,000 clones, approximately 88% seen once. CDR3 size: 16 residues. The trim removed 4 bases at V and 2 bases at J, leaving 9 bases unmatched. The V gene's germline CDR1 is SGHRS and CDR2 YFSETQ. In terms of age and location, participants ranged from roughly 18 to 95 years and lived in approximately 26 US areas. The material sequenced was PBMCs or T cells enriched from blood (not recorded which). The chain employs TRBV5-1 and TRBJ1-3; 7 bases are a match to TRBD1. This clonotype was sampled from a woman in her twenties or thirties who had been exposed to COVID-19. DNA for the CDR3: TGCGCCAGCAGCGTGGGGGACAGCGATCCTGGAAACACCATATATTTT. Translating gives CASSVGDSDPGNTIYF.